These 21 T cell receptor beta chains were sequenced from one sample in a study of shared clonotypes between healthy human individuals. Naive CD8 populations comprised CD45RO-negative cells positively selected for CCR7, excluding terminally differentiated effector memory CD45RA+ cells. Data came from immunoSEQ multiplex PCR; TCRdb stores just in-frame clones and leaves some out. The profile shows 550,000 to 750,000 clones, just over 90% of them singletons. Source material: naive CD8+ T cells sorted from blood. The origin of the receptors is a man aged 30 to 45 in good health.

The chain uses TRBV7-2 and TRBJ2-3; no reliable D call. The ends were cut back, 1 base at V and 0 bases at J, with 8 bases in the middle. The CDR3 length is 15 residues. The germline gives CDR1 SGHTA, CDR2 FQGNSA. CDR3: CASSLVPYSTDTQYF. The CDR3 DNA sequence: TGTGCCAGCAGCTTAGTACCATACAGCACAGATACGCAGTATTTT.

The CDR3 sequence: CASSFRGRSRGYTF. The CDR3 DNA reads as TGTGCCAGCAGTTTCCGTGGCAGATCACGCGGCTACACCTTC. The rearrangement uses TRBV28 and TRBJ1-2, with D unresolved. Germline CDR1 is MDHEN and CDR2 is SYDVKM. The CDR3 runs to 14 residues. Trimming cost V 3 bases and J 8 bases, with 16 bases left between them.

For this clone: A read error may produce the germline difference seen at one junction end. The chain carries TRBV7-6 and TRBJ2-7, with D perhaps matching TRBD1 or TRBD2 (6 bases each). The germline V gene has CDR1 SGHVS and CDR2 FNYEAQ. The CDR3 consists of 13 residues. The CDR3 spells CASSLGEEGTPDF. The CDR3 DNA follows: TGTGCCAGCAGCTTAGGCGAGGAGGGGACACCGGACTTC.

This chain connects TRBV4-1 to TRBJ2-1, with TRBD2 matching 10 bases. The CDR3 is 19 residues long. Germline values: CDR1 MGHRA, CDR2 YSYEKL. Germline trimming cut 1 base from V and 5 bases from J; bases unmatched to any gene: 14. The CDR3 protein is CASSQGGTSEPSGNNEQFF. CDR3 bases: TGCGCCAGCAGCCAAGGTGGGACTAGCGAACCCAGCGGGAACAATGAGCAGTTCTTC.

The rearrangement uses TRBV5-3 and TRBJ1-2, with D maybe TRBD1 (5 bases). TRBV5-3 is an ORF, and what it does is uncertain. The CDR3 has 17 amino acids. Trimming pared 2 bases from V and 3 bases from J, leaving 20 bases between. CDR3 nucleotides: TGTGCCAGAAGCTTCGAGGCCAAAGGGGTCTGGGACTATGGCTACACCTTC. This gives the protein CARSFEAKGVWDYGYTF.

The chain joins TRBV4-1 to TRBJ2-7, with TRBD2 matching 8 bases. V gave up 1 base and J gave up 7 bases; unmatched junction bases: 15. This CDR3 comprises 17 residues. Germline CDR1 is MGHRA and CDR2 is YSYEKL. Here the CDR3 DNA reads TGCGCCAGCAGCCAAGGATTGACGGGACTAGGTCTTCGGGAGCAGTACTTC. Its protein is CASSQGLTGLGLREQYF.

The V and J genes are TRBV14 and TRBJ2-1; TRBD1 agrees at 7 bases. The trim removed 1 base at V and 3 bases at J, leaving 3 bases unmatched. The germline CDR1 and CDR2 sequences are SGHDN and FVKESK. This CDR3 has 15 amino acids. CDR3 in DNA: TGTGCCAGCAGCCAAGTGACAGGGATCTACAATGAGCAGTTCTTC. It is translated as CASSQVTGIYNEQFF.

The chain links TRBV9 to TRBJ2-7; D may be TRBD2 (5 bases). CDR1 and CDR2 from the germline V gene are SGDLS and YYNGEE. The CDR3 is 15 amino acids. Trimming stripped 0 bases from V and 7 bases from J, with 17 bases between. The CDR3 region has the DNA TGTGCCAGCAGCGTAGATGGGGTCTTTCGGGGTGAGCAGTACTTC. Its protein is CASSVDGVFRGEQYF. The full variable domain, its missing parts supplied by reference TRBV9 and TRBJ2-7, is DSGVTQTPKHLITATGQRVTLRCSPRSGDLSVYWYQQSLDQGLQFLIQYYNGEERAKGNILERFSAQQFPDLHSELNLSSLELGDSALYFCASSVDGVFRGEQYFGPGTRLTVT.

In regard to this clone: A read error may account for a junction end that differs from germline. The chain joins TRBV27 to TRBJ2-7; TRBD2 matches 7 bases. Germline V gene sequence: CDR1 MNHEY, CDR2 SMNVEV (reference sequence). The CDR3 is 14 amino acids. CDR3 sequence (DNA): TGTGCCAGCAGTTTCTTGCGGGAGTCCTCCGAGCAGTACTTC. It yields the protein CASSFLRESSEQYF.

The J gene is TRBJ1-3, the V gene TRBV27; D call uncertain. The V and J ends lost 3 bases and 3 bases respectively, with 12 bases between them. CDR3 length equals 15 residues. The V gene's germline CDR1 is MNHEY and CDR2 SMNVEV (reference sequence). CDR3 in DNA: TGTGCCAGCAGTTTGGACGGAGACATTGGAAACACCATATATTTT. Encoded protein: CASSLDGDIGNTIYF.

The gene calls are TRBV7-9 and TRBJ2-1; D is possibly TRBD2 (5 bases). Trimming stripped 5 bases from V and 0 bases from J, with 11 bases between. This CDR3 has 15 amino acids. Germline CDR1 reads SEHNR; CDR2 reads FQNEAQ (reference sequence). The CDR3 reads CASSPRGSSYNEQFF. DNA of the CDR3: TGTGCCAGCAGCCCTCGGGGAAGCTCCTACAATGAGCAGTTCTTC.

The CDR3 sequence is CASTPLAGITDTQYF. CDR3 DNA: TGTGCCAGCACCCCACTAGCGGGGATCACAGATACGCAGTATTTT. The chain uses TRBV27 and TRBJ2-3, with TRBD2 matching over 10 bases. This CDR3 has 15 residues. V lost 7 bases, J lost 2 bases, and 6 bases stayed unmatched. The V gene's germline CDR1 is MNHEY and CDR2 SMNVEV (reference sequence).

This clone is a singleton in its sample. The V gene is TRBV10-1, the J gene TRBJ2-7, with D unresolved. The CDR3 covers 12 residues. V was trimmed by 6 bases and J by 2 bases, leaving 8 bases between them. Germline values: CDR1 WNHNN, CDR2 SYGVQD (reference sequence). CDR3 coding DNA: TGCGCCAGCAGAAGACACCCCTACGAGCAGTACTTC. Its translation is CASRRHPYEQYF.

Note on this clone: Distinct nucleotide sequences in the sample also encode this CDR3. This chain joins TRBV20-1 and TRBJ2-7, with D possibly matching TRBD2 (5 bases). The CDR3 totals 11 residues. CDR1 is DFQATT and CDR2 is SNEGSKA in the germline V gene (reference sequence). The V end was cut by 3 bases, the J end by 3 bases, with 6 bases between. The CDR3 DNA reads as TGCAGTGCTAGGGAGGACTACGAGCAGTACTTC. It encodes CSAREDYEQYF.

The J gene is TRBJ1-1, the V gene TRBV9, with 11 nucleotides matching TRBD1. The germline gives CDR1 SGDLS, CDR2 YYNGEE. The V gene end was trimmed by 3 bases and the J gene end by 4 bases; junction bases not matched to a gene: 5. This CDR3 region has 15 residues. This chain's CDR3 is CASSAIGTGGTEAFF. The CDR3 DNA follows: TGTGCCAGCAGCGCAATCGGGACAGGGGGCACTGAAGCTTTCTTT. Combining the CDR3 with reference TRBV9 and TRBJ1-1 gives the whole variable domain DSGVTQTPKHLITATGQRVTLRCSPRSGDLSVYWYQQSLDQGLQFLIQYYNGEERAKGNILERFSAQQFPDLHSELNLSSLELGDSALYFCASSAIGTGGTEAFFGQGTRLTVV.

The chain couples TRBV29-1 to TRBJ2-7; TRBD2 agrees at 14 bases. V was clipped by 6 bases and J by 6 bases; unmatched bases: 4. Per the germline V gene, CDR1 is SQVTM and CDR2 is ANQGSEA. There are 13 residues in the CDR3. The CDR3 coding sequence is TGCAGCGTCTCCGGGACTAGCGGGAGCGAGCAGTACTTC. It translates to CSVSGTSGSEQYF.

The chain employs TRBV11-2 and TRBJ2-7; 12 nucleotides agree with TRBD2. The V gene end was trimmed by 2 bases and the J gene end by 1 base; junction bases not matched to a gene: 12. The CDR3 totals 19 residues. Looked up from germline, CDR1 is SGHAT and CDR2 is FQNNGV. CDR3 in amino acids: CASSLSPSGRGEGSYEQYF. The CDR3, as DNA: TGTGCCAGCAGCTTATCGCCTAGCGGGAGGGGTGAGGGGTCCTACGAGCAGTACTTC.

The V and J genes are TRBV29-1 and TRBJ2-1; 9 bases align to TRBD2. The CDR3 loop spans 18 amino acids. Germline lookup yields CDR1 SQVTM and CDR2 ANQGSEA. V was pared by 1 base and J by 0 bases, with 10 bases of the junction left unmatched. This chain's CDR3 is CSVEGGGDPKSSYNEQFF. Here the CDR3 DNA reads TGCAGCGTTGAAGGCGGGGGGGACCCAAAAAGCTCCTACAATGAGCAGTTCTTC.

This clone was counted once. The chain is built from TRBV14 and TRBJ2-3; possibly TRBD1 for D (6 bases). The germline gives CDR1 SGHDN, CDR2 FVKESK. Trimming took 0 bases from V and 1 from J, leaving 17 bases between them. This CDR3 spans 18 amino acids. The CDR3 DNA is TGTGCCAGCAGCCAAGAAAGATCGGTCCGGACAGGCACAGATACGCAGTATTTT. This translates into CASSQERSVRTGTDTQYF.

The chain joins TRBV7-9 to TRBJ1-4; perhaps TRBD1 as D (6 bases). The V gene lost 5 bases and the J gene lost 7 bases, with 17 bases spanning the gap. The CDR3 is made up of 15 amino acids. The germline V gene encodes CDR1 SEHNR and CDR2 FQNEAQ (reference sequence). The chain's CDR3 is CASSQPPQGREKLFF. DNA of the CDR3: TGTGCCAGCAGCCAACCCCCACAGGGACGTGAAAAACTGTTTTTT. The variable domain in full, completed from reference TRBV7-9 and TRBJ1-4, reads DTGVSQNPRHKITKRGQNVTFRCDPISEHNRLYWYRQTLGQGPEFLTYFQNEAQLEKSRLLSDRFSAERPKGSFSTLEIQRTEQGDSAMYLCASSQPPQGREKLFFGSGTQLSVL.

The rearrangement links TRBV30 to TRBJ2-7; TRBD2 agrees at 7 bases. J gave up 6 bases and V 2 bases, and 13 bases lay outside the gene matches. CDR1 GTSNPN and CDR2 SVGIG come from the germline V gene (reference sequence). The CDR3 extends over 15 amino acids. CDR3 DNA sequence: TGTGCCTGGAGTACAGGCGCGGGAGCCCCGGGCGAGCAGTACTTC. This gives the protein CAWSTGAGAPGEQYF.